Below, 6 T cell receptor beta chains from the same sample are listed, as sequenced in a study of T cell changes during pregnancy in multiple sclerosis. Clones were read by immunoSEQ multiplex PCR, and TCRdb kept only the in-frame ones, dropping some. The repertoire consists of about 67,000 clones, with about nine tenths occurring once and the leading ten covering about 1.5%. Sample: peripheral blood, taken in the third trimester of pregnancy. The receptor set was obtained from a female donor with multiple sclerosis, enrolled in a pregnancy study.

V usage is TRBV7-6 and J usage is TRBJ2-3, with D possibly TRBD2 on 6 matching bases. The CDR3 spans 15 residues. V lost 1 base and J 5 bases, leaving 13 bases between the germline ends. Germline V gene data show CDR1 as SGHVS and CDR2 as FNYEAQ. CDR3 bases: TGTGCCAGCAGCTTAGGGGTGGCGGGAAGAGATACGCAGTATTTT. Encoded protein: CASSLGVAGRDTQYF.

The chain recombines TRBV5-7 with TRBJ1-5; D gene ambiguous. TRBV5-7 carries the ORF label, with uncertain function. CDR3 length: 15 residues. Trimming removed 0 bases from V and 9 bases from J, with 16 bases in between. CDR3 residues: CASSLEELPVGPQHF. CDR3 nucleotides: TGTGCCAGCAGCTTGGAGGAGCTTCCCGTGGGGCCCCAGCATTTT.

V usage is TRBV5-6 and J usage is TRBJ1-2; D gene uncertain. Trimming cost V 0 bases and J 3 bases, with 9 bases left between them. CDR3 length: 14 residues. Germline V lookup: CDR1 SGHDT, CDR2 YYEEEE. CDR3 nucleotides: TGTGCCAGCAGCTTGGGGCAACCATACTATGGCTACACCTTC. It is translated as CASSLGQPYYGYTF.

V gene TRBV5-5 combines with J gene TRBJ1-2, with a possible D match to TRBD1 (6 bases). Trimming took off 1 base at V and 8 bases at J, with 12 bases between the two ends. This CDR3 is 13 amino acids long. The germline V gene has CDR1 SGHKS and CDR2 YYEKEE (reference sequence). Here the CDR3 reads CASSLTGTGGYTF. The CDR3 DNA reads as TGTGCCAGCAGCTTGACGGGAACAGGGGGCTACACCTTC.

CDR3 nucleotides: TGTGCCAGCAGCCTCCAGGACAGGGCTTTTGGCTACACCTTC. It is translated as CASSLQDRAFGYTF. The chain combines TRBV7-2 with TRBJ1-2; 8 nucleotides agree with TRBD1. The CDR3 covers 14 residues. From germline, CDR1 is SGHTA and CDR2 FQGNSA. The J segment lost 7 bases and the V segment lost 5 bases, leaving 9 bases of the junction unmatched.

The chain is built from TRBV10-2 and TRBJ2-3; D is perhaps TRBD2 (5 bases). Germline assignment: CDR1 WSHSY and CDR2 SAAADI. The V end was cut by 9 bases, the J end by 1 base, with 14 bases between. This CDR3 has 14 residues. The CDR3 coding sequence is TGCGCCAGTTCGACTACGGACCGCACAGATACGCAGTATTTT. Its translation is CASSTTDRTDTQYF.